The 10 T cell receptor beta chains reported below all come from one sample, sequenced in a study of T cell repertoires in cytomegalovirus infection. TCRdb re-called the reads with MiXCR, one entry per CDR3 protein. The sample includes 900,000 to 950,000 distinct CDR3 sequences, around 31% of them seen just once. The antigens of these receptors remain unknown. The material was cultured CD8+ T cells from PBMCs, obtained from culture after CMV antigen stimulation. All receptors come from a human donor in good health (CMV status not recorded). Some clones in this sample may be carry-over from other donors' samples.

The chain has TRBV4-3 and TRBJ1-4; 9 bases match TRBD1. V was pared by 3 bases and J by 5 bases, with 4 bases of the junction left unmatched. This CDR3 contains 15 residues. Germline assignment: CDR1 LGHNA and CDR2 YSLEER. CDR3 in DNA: TGCGCCAGCAGCCAGGACAGGGGACTGAATGAAAAACTGTTTTTT. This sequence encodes CASSQDRGLNEKLFF.

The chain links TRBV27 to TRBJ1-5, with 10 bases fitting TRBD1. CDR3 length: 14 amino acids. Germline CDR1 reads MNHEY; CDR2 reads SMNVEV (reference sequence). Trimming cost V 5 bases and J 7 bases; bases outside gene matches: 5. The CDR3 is CASSIGQGDQPQHF. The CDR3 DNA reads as TGTGCCAGCAGTATTGGACAGGGGGACCAGCCCCAGCATTTT.

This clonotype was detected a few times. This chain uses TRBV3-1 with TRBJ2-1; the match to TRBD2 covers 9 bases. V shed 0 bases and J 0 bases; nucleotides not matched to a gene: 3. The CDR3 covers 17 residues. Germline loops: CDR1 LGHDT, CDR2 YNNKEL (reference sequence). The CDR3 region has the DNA TGTGCCAGCAGCCAAGATCTACTAGCGGGCTCCTACAATGAGCAGTTCTTC. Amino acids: CASSQDLLAGSYNEQFF.

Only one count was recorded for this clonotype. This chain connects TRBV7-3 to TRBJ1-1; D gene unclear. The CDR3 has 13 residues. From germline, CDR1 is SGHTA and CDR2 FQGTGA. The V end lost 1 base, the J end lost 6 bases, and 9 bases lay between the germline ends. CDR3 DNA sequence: TGTGCCAGCAGCTTAAGTTCGGCAGCTGAAGCTTTCTTT. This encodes CASSLSSAAEAFF.

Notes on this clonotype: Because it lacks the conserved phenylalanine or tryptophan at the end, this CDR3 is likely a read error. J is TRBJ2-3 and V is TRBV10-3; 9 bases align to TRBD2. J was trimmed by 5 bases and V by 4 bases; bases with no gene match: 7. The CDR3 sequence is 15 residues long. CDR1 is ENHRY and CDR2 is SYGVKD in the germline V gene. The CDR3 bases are TGTGCCATCAGTGTGGCTAGCGGGGATGTAGATACGCAGTATTAT. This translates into CAISVASGDVDTQYY.

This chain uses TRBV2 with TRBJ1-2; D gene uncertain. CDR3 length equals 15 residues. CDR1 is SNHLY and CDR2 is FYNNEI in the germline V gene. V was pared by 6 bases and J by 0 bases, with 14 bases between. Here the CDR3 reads CASRIVTATNYGYTF. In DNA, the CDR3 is TGTGCCAGCAGGATAGTAACAGCAACTAACTATGGCTACACCTTC.

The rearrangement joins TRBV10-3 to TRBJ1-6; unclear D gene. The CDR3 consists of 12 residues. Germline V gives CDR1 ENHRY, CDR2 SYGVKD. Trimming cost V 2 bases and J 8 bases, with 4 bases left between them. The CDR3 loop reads CAISEADSPLHF. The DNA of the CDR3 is TGTGCCATCAGTGAGGCAGATTCACCCCTCCACTTT.

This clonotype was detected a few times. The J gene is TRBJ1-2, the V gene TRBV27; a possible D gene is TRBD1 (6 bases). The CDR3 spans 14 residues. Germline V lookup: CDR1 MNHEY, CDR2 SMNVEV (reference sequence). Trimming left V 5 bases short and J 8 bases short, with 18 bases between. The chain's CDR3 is CASSGGGQMQGYTF. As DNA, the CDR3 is TGTGCCAGCAGTGGTGGAGGACAGATGCAGGGCTACACCTTC.

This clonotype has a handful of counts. As DNA, the CDR3 is TGTGCCAGCAGCTTAGGAGGAAGCGGGGAGACCCAGTACTTC. Translated, it gives CASSLGGSGETQYF. V is TRBV11-1 and J is TRBJ2-5; perhaps TRBD2 as D (6 bases). Germline V gene data show CDR1 as SGHAT and CDR2 as FQDESV (reference sequence). V was clipped by 1 base and J by 5 bases, with 11 bases between them. The length of the CDR3 is 14 residues.

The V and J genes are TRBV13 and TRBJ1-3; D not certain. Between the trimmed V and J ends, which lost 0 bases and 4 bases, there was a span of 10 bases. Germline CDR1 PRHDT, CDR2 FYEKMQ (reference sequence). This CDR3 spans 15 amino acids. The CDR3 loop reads CASSLGLRVGNTIYF. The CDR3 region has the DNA TGTGCCAGCAGCTTAGGCCTACGGGTCGGAAACACCATATATTTT.